A selection of T cell receptor beta chains follows, all from one sample in a study of technical replicates of blood from a few donors. The method was immunoSEQ multiplex PCR; TCRdb's version includes in-frame clones alone and lacks a portion of them. This sample has about 62,000 clones, with roughly 90% found just once. The specimen was PBMCs. The receptors stem from a human donor in good health. Some clones in this sample may be carry-over from other donors' samples. Both conserved end residues are part of each CDR3. The D gene is left open where the match is weak. Only some rows state a clone size, as once, few, many or a class for expanded clones.

d_call: .; j_call: TRBJ2-1; clone_size: .; v_call: TRBV7-9; cdr3_nt: TGTGCCAGCTACAATGAGGTGCAGTTCTTC; cdr3_aa: CASYNEVQFF
d_call: .; j_call: TRBJ1-3; clone_size: .; v_call: TRBV7-9; cdr3_nt: TGTGCCAGCAGCCGGGGGGGAAACACCATATATTTT; cdr3_aa: CASSRGGNTIYF
d_call: .; j_call: TRBJ2-7; clone_size: .; v_call: TRBV20-1; cdr3_nt: TGCAGTGCAGAGCGAGAGTACGAGCAGTACTTC; cdr3_aa: CSAEREYEQYF
d_call: .; j_call: TRBJ1-1; clone_size: .; v_call: TRBV6-5; cdr3_nt: TGTGCCAGCAGTTATCGGGGTGGAGACACTGAAGCTTTCTTT; cdr3_aa: CASSYRGGDTEAFF
d_call: .; j_call: TRBJ1-2; clone_size: .; v_call: TRBV4-3; cdr3_nt: TGCGCCAGCAGCCACACGACCGGGACACTTAACTATGGCTACACCTTC; cdr3_aa: CASSHTTGTLNYGYTF
d_call: TRBD2; j_call: TRBJ2-7; clone_size: .; v_call: TRBV14; cdr3_nt: TGTGCCAGCAGCCAGATTGGACTAAGCGGGAACGCGCGGTACGAGCAGTACTTC; cdr3_aa: CASSQIGLSGNARYEQYF
d_call: .; j_call: TRBJ1-2; clone_size: .; v_call: TRBV2; cdr3_nt: TGTGCCAGCCTCTTTCAGGGGTACTATGGCTACACCTTC; cdr3_aa: CASLFQGYYGYTF
d_call: .; j_call: TRBJ2-7; clone_size: .; v_call: TRBV6-5; cdr3_nt: TGTGCCAGCAGTTATCAGGGTATCAACGAGCAGTACTTC; cdr3_aa: CASSYQGINEQYF
d_call: TRBD1; j_call: TRBJ1-2; clone_size: .; v_call: TRBV5-1; cdr3_nt: TGCGCCAGCAGCTCGGGACAGATCTATGGCTACACCTTC; cdr3_aa: CASSSGQIYGYTF
d_call: .; j_call: TRBJ1-4; clone_size: .; v_call: TRBV5-5; cdr3_nt: TGTGCCAGCAGCTTAGCGGGCGTTGCAACTAATGAAAAACTGTTTTTT; cdr3_aa: CASSLAGVATNEKLFF
d_call: TRBD2; j_call: TRBJ2-5; clone_size: .; v_call: TRBV7-9; cdr3_nt: TGTGCCAGCAGCCGGATACTAGCGGGGGGGCCTGGGACCCAGTACTTC; cdr3_aa: CASSRILAGGPGTQYF
d_call: TRBD2; j_call: TRBJ2-1; clone_size: few; v_call: TRBV13; cdr3_nt: TGTGCCAGCAGCGAGTTCCTAGCGGGGGCCCTCACCTACAATGAGCAGTTCTTC; cdr3_aa: CASSEFLAGALTYNEQFF
d_call: .; j_call: TRBJ1-2; clone_size: .; v_call: TRBV7-2; cdr3_nt: TGTGCCAGCAGCTTAGGTGCAGGGTCTAACTATGGCTACACCTTC; cdr3_aa: CASSLGAGSNYGYTF
d_call: .; j_call: TRBJ1-5; clone_size: .; v_call: TRBV7-9; cdr3_nt: TGTGCCAGCAGCCCGGGGGATGGGGGCAATCAGCCCCAGCATTTT; cdr3_aa: CASSPGDGGNQPQHF
d_call: .; j_call: TRBJ1-2; clone_size: .; v_call: TRBV25-1; cdr3_nt: TGTGCCAGCAGTGAGTTTAGCGCGGTGGAAGGCTACACCTTC; cdr3_aa: CASSEFSAVEGYTF
d_call: TRBD1; j_call: TRBJ1-2; clone_size: once; v_call: TRBV9; cdr3_nt: TGTGCCAGCAGCACAACCGGGACAGCCTATGGCTACACCTTC; cdr3_aa: CASSTTGTAYGYTF